Each of the 9 T cell receptor beta chains below was sequenced from the same sample in a study of response to subunit inactivated influenza vaccine. One entry per CDR3 protein, called by TCRdb with MiXCR from the RT-PCR reads. The sample lists hundreds of thousands of distinct CDR3 sequences; 10% to 15% were seen once. This material consisted of PBMCs from blood, taken roughly 46 days after vaccination. Receptors were obtained from a man aged 50-60 years who received an inactivated influenza vaccine.

The sample holds a few counts of this clonotype. The chain couples TRBV11-2 to TRBJ2-7, with 11 bases aligning to TRBD2. The germline CDR1 and CDR2 sequences are SGHAT and FQNNGV. With 3 bases clipped from V and 7 bases from J, the junction kept 14 bases outside the gene matches. CDR3 length equals 17 residues. The CDR3 DNA is TGTGCCAGCAGCTTGGACCTAGCGGGGGGATCGTTTCGAGAGCAGTACTTC. Protein sequence: CASSLDLAGGSFREQYF. Variable domain in full (rest from reference TRBV11-2 and TRBJ2-7): EAGVAQSPRYKIIEKRQSVAFWCNPISGHATLYWYQQILGQGPKLLIQFQNNGVVDDSQLPKDRFSAERLKGVDSTLKIQPAKLEDSAVYLCASSLDLAGGSFREQYFGPGTRLTVT.

In its sample, this clonotype was seen many times. This chain joins TRBV12-3 or TRBV12-4 and TRBJ2-7, with D hard to call. The CDR3 covers 12 residues. V lost 1 base, J lost 7 bases, and 8 bases lay in between. The CDR3 DNA reads as TGTGCCAGCAGTTTAGGACCTGGGGAGCAGTACTTC. It specifies CASSLGPGEQYF.

This clonotype has a handful of counts. This sequence joins TRBV6-2 or TRBV6-3 and TRBJ2-1; D remains unclear. V lost 2 bases and J lost 7, with 6 bases in between. The CDR3 spans 12 residues. From germline, CDR1 is MNHEY and CDR2 SVGEGT. In DNA form, the CDR3 reads TGTGCCAGCAGTTACACGATTAATGAGCAGTTCTTC. It yields the protein CASSYTINEQFF.

J is TRBJ2-5 and V is TRBV4-1; D is unclear. CDR3 length equals 15 residues. Trimming pared 1 base from V and 2 bases from J, leaving 11 bases between. Per germline, CDR1 MGHRA and CDR2 YSYEKL. CDR3 loop: CASSQGVQNQETQYF. The CDR3 DNA reads TGCGCCAGCAGCCAAGGGGTGCAGAATCAAGAGACCCAGTACTTC.

This rearrangement joins TRBV7-9 to TRBJ2-1; TRBD2 agrees at 8 bases. The CDR3 length is 14 residues. The germline V gene encodes CDR1 SEHNR and CDR2 FQNEAQ (reference sequence). With V trimmed by 6 bases and J by 7 bases, 8 bases remained unmatched. This CDR3 is CASRPTRGGNEQFF. DNA for the CDR3: TGTGCCAGCAGGCCAACTCGGGGGGGGAATGAGCAGTTCTTC.

This clonotype was recorded a few times. V gene TRBV20-1 combines with J gene TRBJ2-3; TRBD2 matches at 9 bases. CDR1 and CDR2 (germline): DFQATT, SNEGSKA (reference sequence). The V and J ends lost 0 bases and 6 bases, in that order; junction bases with no gene match: 7. The CDR3 runs to 15 residues. The CDR3 nucleotides are TGCAGTGCTAGAGACCCCGGGACTAGCCCCGATACGCAGTATTTT. It specifies CSARDPGTSPDTQYF.

This chain links TRBV20-1 with TRBJ2-2, with 7 bases matching TRBD1. CDR3 length: 14 amino acids. From germline, CDR1 is DFQATT and CDR2 SNEGSKA (reference sequence). The trim removed 6 bases at V and 1 base at J, leaving 5 bases unmatched. The CDR3 region is CSAIRDRNTGELFF. In DNA, the CDR3 is TGCAGTGCGATCCGGGACAGGAACACCGGGGAGCTGTTTTTT.

The chain links TRBV5-1 to TRBJ2-1, with 10 bases matching TRBD2. The CDR3 is made up of 15 amino acids. Looked up from germline, CDR1 is SGHRS and CDR2 is YFSETQ. Unmatched junction bases numbered 2, after V lost 1 base and J lost 4 bases. The CDR3 loop is CASSLTSGEYNEQFF. The CDR3 nucleotides are TGCGCCAGCAGCTTGACTAGCGGGGAGTACAATGAGCAGTTCTTC.

This chain uses TRBV29-1 with TRBJ2-6, with D possibly matching TRBD1 (5 bases). V gave up 5 bases and J gave up 1 base, with 9 bases separating them. The CDR3 sequence is 14 residues long. From germline, CDR1 is SQVTM and CDR2 ANQGSEA. The CDR3 spells CSVFSGSGANVLTF. CDR3 DNA: TGCAGCGTTTTCTCAGGGTCTGGGGCCAACGTCCTGACTTTC.